This T cell receptor (beta chain) was identified during a study of identical twins listed by TCRdb under 2016. Study-level background: To test whether fetal clonotypes persist, this study deep-sequenced TCR alpha and beta repertoires from monozygotic twins, from unrelated adults of various ages, and from cord blood. To rule out contamination, the twin experiments were replicated at different times with different library preparation protocols. The study at large found these results: Recombination models systematically underestimated out-of-frame TCR alpha sharing in monozygotic twins but agreed with sharing between unrelated individuals. Zero-insertion analyses could be partly confounded by invariant T cells such as MAIT and iNKT, although diverse VJ usage argued against such confounding for most clonotypes. Because the same donors could not be followed over many years, conclusions were based on cross-sectional statistical analysis. Fewer insertions were carried by abundant cord blood beta clonotypes, a similar but weaker trend appeared in young adult naive repertoires, and no such trend appeared in memory repertoires. Compared with coincidental sharing between unrelated individuals, out-of-frame TCR alpha sequences shared between twins showed an excess of sequences with low generation probability. The excess sharing between twins in beta out-of-frame sequences was weaker because fewer shared sequences reduced the signal-to-noise ratio.

Every donor was a healthy Caucasian. Three pairs of female monozygotic twins, all aged 18 to 29 years, were included in the twin cohort. Peripheral blood mononuclear cells were used as the source from which RNA for TCR libraries was isolated. The germline V and J ends show losses of 11 bases and 0 bases respectively, and no gene match explains 6 bases of the junction. From a lookup of the germline V gene, CDR1 and CDR2 are SGHAT and FQNNGV. Its CDR3 holds 14 amino acids, cysteine through phenylalanine. Only the CDR3 DNA is retained, 42 bases long and in frame from the first base. In its sample, this clonotype was seen once. Its antigen has not been determined. The record has no base qualities; no much larger clone is one base away. One read provides weak support. Receptor amplification or capture employed 5' RACE. For sequencing, an Illumina HiSeq 2000 was employed. Template switching introduced a universal primer binding site; the final cDNA contained a unique molecular identifier, enabling accurate counting of TCR cDNA molecules. Specific primers in the conserved constant-segment region were used to synthesize first-strand cDNA for TCR alpha and beta chains. To control for contamination, every cDNA library was double barcoded, receiving both a SMART-Mk sample barcode and Illumina barcodes. TruSeq adapter sequences, together with Illumina sample barcodes, were added in two successive PCR steps. The TCR alpha and beta cDNA libraries were sequenced on the Illumina HiSeq platform using custom primers. The published analysis was carried out like this. MiGEC processed the raw reads to extract unique molecular identifiers, while MiXCR was used to determine the CDR3 positions. For each individual, recombination models were inferred using an EM algorithm with the repgenHMM and IGoR tools. The analysis of shared clonotypes was done with the tcR package in R, with sharing normalized by the product of cloneset sizes. To study raw recombination without the effects of thymic and clonal selection, out-of-frame nonproductive sequences were analyzed. The raw public reads went through TCRdb reprocessing: fastp at Q25, MiXCR clone calling, in-frame beta chains kept. Rows with one shared CDR3 protein collapse into an entry with the most common genes and DNA. V and J calls and clone size were set by TCRdb, not the authors. A total of about 810,000 distinct CDR3 sequences appear in this sample, around an eighth of them only once. Around 1.6% of the sample is held by the ten biggest clonotypes.

These records were also assigned to another study, of yellow fever vaccine responses in identical twins. That second report states: The T cell response to vaccination in identical twins was reported by the authors to appear partly convergent and partly personalized. Focusing on identical twins, the study followed the T cell clones that responded to the vaccine, and did so with precision.

This TCR was sampled from a woman under 30 in good health. Sequenced input: PBMCs. The chain couples TRBV11-2 to TRBJ2-2; TRBD1 agrees with 7 junctional bases. The DNA sequence is given as TGTGCCGGCCGACAGGGCACGAACACCGGGGAGCTGTTTTTT. Translated, it reads CAGRQGTNTGELFF. The full variable domain, completed from the reference TRBV11-2 and TRBJ2-2 proteins outside the CDR3, reads EAGVAQSPRYKIIEKRQSVAFWCNPISGHATLYWYQQILGQGPKLLIQFQNNGVVDDSQLPKDRFSAERLKGVDSTLKIQPAKLEDSAVYLCAGRQGTNTGELFFGEGSRLTVL.